This T cell receptor beta chain was identified during a study of T cells in Graves' hyperthyroidism and ophthalmopathy. Germline V CDR1 and CDR2: MGHRA, YSYEKL. Deletions cut 0 bases from V and 6 bases from J, with 12 bases between. The CDR3 spans 15 residues. Researchers took RNA transcripts and amplified the TCR beta CDR3 regions from them. Initially, a first-round RT-PCR of the TCR CDR3 employed the HTBI primer set. MiXCR, applied by TCRdb to the multiplex PCR reads, yields one record per CDR3 protein. Here the sample spans 800,000 or so distinct CDR3 sequences, 38% being singletons. Subjects aged 18 to 65 presented with newly diagnosed hyperthyroidism of less than 2 months' duration. The source of the PBMCs was roughly 10 ml of fresh peripheral blood.

The sequence was obtained from a man aged 18-30 years with Graves' hyperthyroidism. Sequences were obtained from blood. The chain carries TRBV4-1 and TRBJ1-5; D remains ambiguous. The CDR3 reads CASSQERLGGQPQHF. The CDR3 nucleotides are TGCGCCAGCAGCCAAGAGCGGTTGGGTGGTCAGCCCCAGCATTTT.